Listed below are T cell receptor beta chains from one sample, sequenced in a study of cytomegalovirus exposure and HLA in healthy donors. Measured with immunoSEQ multiplex PCR; TCRdb has only the in-frame clones, and not every one. The data show more than 150,000 clones, with over 75% seen just once and about 5.7% held by the top ten. Source material: PBMCs. The receptors stem from a man between 40 and 49 years old in good health and CMV-seropositive. Both conserved end residues are part of each CDR3.

cdr3_aa | v_call
CASSLDAEEQYF | TRBV5-4
CASSLALAGPTYEQYF | TRBV27
CASSQDGTSLDYGYTF | TRBV4-3
CASSLGGQGGDTEAFF | TRBV13
CANRPGSNQPQHF | TRBV5-5
CASSLGGGREETQYF | TRBV7-8
CASSSALQGAGGYTF | TRBV7-9
CAISVGAPNTEAFF | TRBV10-3
CASSQVQAQDEQFF | TRBV4-1
CASFGGLNYGYTF | TRBV9
CASSGVRDRWETQYF | TRBV5-1
CSVANPGEGGYTF | TRBV29-1
CASSFLDSYEQYF | TRBV27
CASSPSVLNTGELFF | TRBV2
CASSEIQAGELFF | TRBV2